This T cell receptor beta chain was documented in a study of CD8 T cells in ankylosing spondylitis. General study points: A motif of seven or eight highly homologous TCR beta variants was seen as apparently characteristic of ankylosing spondylitis blood.

The V segment lost 8 bases and the J segment 2 bases; nucleotides outside the gene matches: 9. The CDR3 totals 15 residues. Germline CDR1 and CDR2: DFQATT and SNEGSKA (reference sequence). Notes on this clonotype: Its antigen is as yet unknown.

TCRdb re-derived calls from the 5' RACE reads in MiXCR, one entry per CDR3 protein. The repertoire consists of a few hundred thousand distinct CDR3 sequences, with roughly a quarter occurring once and the leading ten covering about 0.6%. The sequence derives from a male donor with ankylosing spondylitis or in good health (not recorded which). The chain uses TRBV20-1 and TRBJ1-5, with 10 positions matching TRBD1. The material sequenced was blood, either unsorted or a sorted T cell fraction (not recorded which). CDR3 coding DNA: TGCAGTATCGTCCGGACAGGGGGGGGCAATCAGCCCCAGCATTTT. Protein: CSIVRTGGGNQPQHF.